The source of this TCR beta chain is a study of T cell responses to AZD1222 COVID-19 vaccine. Background on the study: Second doses were pooled across both intervals (about 4 or about 12 weeks).

Findings of the study overall: Seropositivity was recorded at baseline in only five to seven AZD1222 recipients. A mostly white British donor set with more females was recruited, and clonal diversity was possibly underestimated.

V dropped 4 bases and J dropped 4; count of bases not matched to a gene: 8. CDR3 length equals 15 residues. Germline loops: CDR1 MNHEY, CDR2 SVGAGI. For this clone: Its antigen remains unidentified.

Produced via immunoSEQ multiplex PCR; TCRdb's table is partial and in-frame only. The sample lists around 140,000 clones; roughly 88% were seen once. This material consisted of peripheral blood, taken on day 0 of AZD1222 vaccination. The sequence was obtained from an adult in good health. V is TRBV6-5 and J is TRBJ2-5; TRBD2 matches at 8 bases. The CDR3 here is CASSSGTRGGETQYF. CDR3 sequence (DNA): TGTGCCAGCAGTTCCGGGACTAGAGGTGGAGAGACCCAGTACTTC.